The 3 T cell receptor beta chains below were found in one sample sequenced in a study of T cell repertoires in cytomegalovirus infection. TCRdb processed the reads anew with MiXCR; each CDR3 protein has one entry. The data show some 100,000 distinct CDR3 sequences, about a quarter seen once. The sequenced sample consisted of CD8+ T cells from PBMCs. The source is a human donor in good health (CMV status not recorded). Some clones in this sample may be carry-over from other donors' samples.

The CDR3 loop is CASSELGLAGGTYQETQYF. The CDR3, as DNA: TGTGCCAGCAGTGAGTTGGGACTAGCGGGGGGAACGTACCAAGAGACCCAGTACTTC. The J gene is TRBJ2-5, the V gene TRBV2; TRBD2 matches 15 bases. The length of the CDR3 is 19 residues. CDR1 is SNHLY and CDR2 is FYNNEI in the germline V gene. Losses at the gene ends were 3 bases for V and 0 bases for J; bases not matched to a gene: 8.

A few counts support this clonotype. The V gene is TRBV28, the J gene TRBJ2-7; no clear D. Germline-derived CDR1 and CDR2 are MDHEN and SYDVKM. Trimming stripped 8 bases from V and 9 bases from J, with 11 bases between. The CDR3 spans 10 residues. CDR3 sequence: CASGTFGQYF. CDR3 DNA: TGTGCCAGCGGAACATTTGGGCAGTACTTC.

A few counts support this clonotype. The chain combines TRBV20-1 with TRBJ2-1; perhaps TRBD2 as D (6 bases). Germline V gene sequence: CDR1 DFQATT, CDR2 SNEGSKA (reference sequence). This CDR3 is 15 amino acids long. Trimming left V 0 bases short and J 4 bases short, with 13 bases between. The CDR3 is CSARDFSGGYNEQFF. CDR3 sequence (DNA): TGCAGTGCTAGAGACTTTAGCGGAGGTTACAATGAGCAGTTCTTC.